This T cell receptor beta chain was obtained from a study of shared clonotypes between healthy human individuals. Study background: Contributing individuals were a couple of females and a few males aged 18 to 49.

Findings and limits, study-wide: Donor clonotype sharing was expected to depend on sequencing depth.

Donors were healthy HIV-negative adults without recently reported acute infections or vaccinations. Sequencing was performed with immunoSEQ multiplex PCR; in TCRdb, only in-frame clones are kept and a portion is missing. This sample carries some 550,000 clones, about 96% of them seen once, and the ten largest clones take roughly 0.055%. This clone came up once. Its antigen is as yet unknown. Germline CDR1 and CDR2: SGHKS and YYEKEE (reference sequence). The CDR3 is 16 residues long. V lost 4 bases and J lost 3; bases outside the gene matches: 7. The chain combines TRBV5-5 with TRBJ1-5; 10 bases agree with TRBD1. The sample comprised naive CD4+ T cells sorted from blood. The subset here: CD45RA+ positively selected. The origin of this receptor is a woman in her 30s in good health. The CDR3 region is CASSNDRGLDNQPQHF. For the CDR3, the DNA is TGTGCCAGCAGCAACGACAGGGGGCTGGACAATCAGCCCCAGCATTTT.